Listed below are T cell receptor beta chains from one sample, sequenced in a study of cytomegalovirus exposure and HLA in healthy donors. The data were produced by immunoSEQ multiplex PCR, yet TCRdb's version contains in-frame clones alone and is incomplete. This sample has 98,000 or so clones, with 90% to 96% found just once. The sequencing sample was made of PBMCs. The origin of the receptors is a woman in her late teens or twenties in good health and CMV-seronegative. The CDR3 runs from the conserved cysteine through the conserved F or W. The D gene is left open where the match is weak. Clone size is stated in some rows and not others, as once, few, many or a class when expanded.

>TRBV7-8|-|TRBJ1-1|-
CASSFLRNTEAFF
TGTGCCAGCAGCTTTCTTCGGAACACTGAAGCTTTCTTT
>TRBV5-1|-|TRBJ2-2|TRBD1
CASTRQGWTGELFF
TGCGCCAGCACTCGACAGGGGTGGACCGGGGAGCTGTTTTTT
>TRBV10-3|-|TRBJ2-2|-
CAIKRYGELFF
TGTGCCATCAAGAGGTACGGGGAGCTGTTTTTT
>TRBV7-2|-|TRBJ2-1|-
CASMGGRIIGNEQFF
TGTGCCAGCATGGGGGGACGGATTATAGGCAATGAGCAGTTCTTC
>TRBV4-3|-|TRBJ2-7|TRBD1
CASSPDRVMVYEQYF
TGCGCCAGCAGCCCAGACAGGGTCATGGTGTACGAGCAGTACTTC
>TRBV5-1|once|TRBJ1-1|-
CASSPGRITEAFF
TGCGCCAGCAGCCCAGGGAGGATCACTGAAGCTTTCTTT
>TRBV18|-|TRBJ1-1|-
CASSPLGGVNTEAFF
TGTGCCAGCTCACCATTAGGGGGTGTGAACACTGAAGCTTTCTTT
>TRBV4-2|-|TRBJ2-5|TRBD2
CASSLSGGAAETQYF
TGTGCCAGCAGCCTGAGCGGGGGGGCCGCGGAGACCCAGTACTTC
>TRBV29-1|-|TRBJ2-1|TRBD2
CSVESLGLASGEQFF
TGCAGCGTTGAATCTTTAGGACTAGCTTCTGGTGAGCAGTTCTTC
>TRBV18|-|TRBJ2-5|TRBD1
CASSPYFQGVQETQYF
TGTGCCAGCTCACCATACTTTCAGGGGGTCCAAGAGACCCAGTACTTC
>TRBV12-5|-|TRBJ2-7|-
CASGLSRGTYEQYF
TGTGCTAGTGGTTTGAGTCGGGGGACCTACGAGCAGTACTTC